This is a list of T cell receptor beta chains from one sample in a study of long-term antiretroviral therapy in people with HIV. Libraries were prepared by immunoSEQ multiplex PCR; TCRdb keeps only in-frame clonotypes and omits some of them. The sample consists of about 35,000 clones, over 75% of them appearing once. The material sequenced was unsorted PBMCs, taken 2.2 years after starting antiretroviral therapy. The receptors were gathered from a man younger than 35 with HIV. Both conserved end residues are part of each CDR3. The D gene is left open where the match is weak. Clone sizes are given selectively: once, few, many, or a class where the clone is expanded.

J,D,V,length,size,DNA,CDR3
TRBJ1-4,.,TRBV6-6,14,.,TGTGCCAGCAAAAAAGGGGCAACTAATGAAAAACTGTTTTTT,CASKKGATNEKLFF
TRBJ2-7,TRBD2,TRBV6-5,14,.,TGTGCCAGCAGTTACTCGGGAGGGTACTACGAGCAGTACTTC,CASSYSGGYYEQYF
TRBJ2-3,.,TRBV7-9,16,.,TGTGCCAGCAGCTTTGCACAGGGCGGGAGCACAGATACGCAGTATTTT,CASSFAQGGSTDTQYF
TRBJ1-1,.,TRBV21-1,15,.,TGTGCCAGCAGCCCCCCAGCAAGGCTTAACACTGAAGCTTTCTTT,CASSPPARLNTEAFF
TRBJ1-2,.,TRBV5-8,12,few,TGTGCCAGCAGCTTCACACTCTATGGCTACACCTTC,CASSFTLYGYTF
TRBJ2-3,.,TRBV9,15,.,TGTGCCAGCAGCGTAGAGGGGGTTCGCACAGATACGCAGTATTTT,CASSVEGVRTDTQYF
TRBJ2-7,TRBD2,TRBV11-2,16,.,TGTGCCAGCAGCCCCAGCGGGCGGGGGGCCCCTAGGGAGCAGTACTTC,CASSPSGRGAPREQYF
TRBJ2-7,TRBD2,TRBV11-2,16,.,TGTGCCAGCAGCGCGACTAGCGGGCGACTCCCCTACGAGCAGTACTTC,CASSATSGRLPYEQYF
TRBJ2-7,TRBD2,TRBV18,14,few,TGTGCCAGCTCACCACAGCGGGACTCCTACGAGCAGTACTTC,CASSPQRDSYEQYF
TRBJ2-2,TRBD2,TRBV28,18,.,TGTGCCAGCAGCGACCCATCGACTAGCGGGGCATACACCGGGGAGCTGTTTTTT,CASSDPSTSGAYTGELFF
TRBJ2-5,.,TRBV7-9,13,.,TGTGCCAGCAGCGACCCCCCGGCAGAGACCCAGTACTTC,CASSDPPAETQYF
TRBJ2-7,.,TRBV5-8,12,.,TGTGCCAGCAGCTTGGACGCTTCCGAGCAGTACTTC,CASSLDASEQYF
TRBJ2-2,.,TRBV5-5,13,.,TGTGCCAGCAGCTTGGGGTTACACGGGGAGCTGTTTTTT,CASSLGLHGELFF
TRBJ1-2,.,TRBV19,16,.,TGTGCCAGTAAACGCCGGGACCTCACTCCCCCTTATGGCTACACCTTC,CASKRRDLTPPYGYTF
TRBJ2-2,TRBD2,TRBV9,16,.,TGTGCCAGCAGCGTTGGGACTAGCGGGATCGCCGGGGAGCTGTTTTTT,CASSVGTSGIAGELFF
TRBJ2-5,.,TRBV10-2,15,.,TGCGCCAGCAGTGAGGCGCCGGGGGCTAGGGAGACCCAGTACTTC,CASSEAPGARETQYF
TRBJ2-1,.,TRBV6-6,13,.,TGTGCCAGCAGTAGACGCCCGGGGAATGAGCAGTTCTTC,CASSRRPGNEQFF
TRBJ2-7,TRBD2,TRBV7-9,16,once,TGTGCCAGCAGTTCAGGGACTAGCGGGAGGTCCTACGAGCAGTACTTC,CASSSGTSGRSYEQYF
TRBJ2-1,.,TRBV5-4,15,.,TGTGCCAGCAGCTTGGGTCTAGTTAACGACAATGAGCAGTTCTTC,CASSLGLVNDNEQFF
TRBJ1-1,TRBD1,TRBV15,15,.,TGTGCCACCAGCAGGGACAGGGGTTCTGGAGCTGAAGCTTTCTTT,CATSRDRGSGAEAFF
TRBJ2-3,.,TRBV7-9,15,.,TGTGCCAGCAGCTTGGGGCGGGAACCGACAGATACGCAGTATTTT,CASSLGREPTDTQYF
TRBJ1-2,.,TRBV6-6,12,.,TGTGCCAGCCGTCCATCTAACTATGGCTACACCTTC,CASRPSNYGYTF
TRBJ2-7,TRBD2,TRBV28,13,.,TGTGCCAGCGGGACTAGCGTTCGATACGAGCAGTACTTC,CASGTSVRYEQYF
TRBJ2-7,TRBD1,TRBV29-1,12,.,TGCAGCGTTCGGACAGGGGCCGACGAGCAGTACTTC,CSVRTGADEQYF
TRBJ1-6,.,TRBV29-1,11,few,TGCAGCGTTCTGGACCTCGGGTCCCTCCACTTT,CSVLDLGSLHF
TRBJ2-5,.,TRBV27,15,.,TGTGCCAGCAGTTTAGCCGGGAGCCGGAGGGAGACCCAGTACTTC,CASSLAGSRRETQYF
TRBJ2-1,TRBD2,TRBV5-1,15,.,TGCGCCAGCAGCTTGGAAGGGACTAGCCACGATGAGCAGTTCTTC,CASSLEGTSHDEQFF
TRBJ2-7,.,TRBV6-6,14,.,TGTGCCAGCAGCCCCACCCGCGCGGGAAGCGAGCAGTACTTC,CASSPTRAGSEQYF
TRBJ1-1,.,TRBV6-4,17,.,TGTGCCAGCAGTGACTCGAATAGGCAGGCGAGGAACACTGAAGCTTTCTTT,CASSDSNRQARNTEAFF
TRBJ1-4,TRBD1,TRBV5-1,15,.,TGCGCCAGCAGCGTAGGACAGGGGGTAAATGAAAAACTGTTTTTT,CASSVGQGVNEKLFF
TRBJ2-2,TRBD2,TRBV4-1,17,.,TGCGCCAGCAGCCCCACCCCGGGGGGGGTGAACACCGGGGAGCTGTTTTTT,CASSPTPGGVNTGELFF
TRBJ2-3,TRBD1,TRBV9,15,few,TGTGCCAGCAGCGTAGTGGGGACAGGTGTAGATACGCAGTATTTT,CASSVVGTGVDTQYF
TRBJ1-1,TRBD1,TRBV5-1,15,.,TGCGCCAGCAGCTTTGGAGGGGGCGGGAACACTGAAGCTTTCTTT,CASSFGGGGNTEAFF
TRBJ1-5,.,TRBV6-5,13,.,TGTGCCAGCAGCGACAGTGTCAATCAGCCCCAGCATTTT,CASSDSVNQPQHF
TRBJ2-1,TRBD2,TRBV7-2,15,.,TGTGCCAGCAGCTTACTAGCGGGGGCCTACAATGAGCAGTTCTTC,CASSLLAGAYNEQFF
TRBJ1-4,.,TRBV27,11,.,TGTGCCAGCCAGGGCGCAGGGAGCCTGTTTTTT,CASQGAGSLFF
TRBJ2-3,.,TRBV5-6,14,.,TGTGCCAGCAGCCACCTAGCTTCTACAGATACGCAGTATTTT,CASSHLASTDTQYF
TRBJ1-1,.,TRBV7-3,13,.,TGTGCCAGCAGCTTCGAGGGAAGGACTGAAGCTTTCTTT,CASSFEGRTEAFF
TRBJ2-7,.,TRBV2,11,.,TGTGCCAGCAGTGAAACGGCCGAGCAGTACTTC,CASSETAEQYF
TRBJ2-3,TRBD1,TRBV18,15,.,TGTGCCAGCTCACCGGGACAGGGGTTCATATATACGCAGTATTTT,CASSPGQGFIYTQYF
TRBJ2-5,TRBD2,TRBV7-9,16,.,TGTGCCAGCAGCTTACTCGGGACTAGGGGCCAAGAGACCCAGTACTTC,CASSLLGTRGQETQYF
TRBJ1-2,.,TRBV10-1,13,.,TGCGCCAGCAGTGAATGGCAGAACTATGGCTACACCTTC,CASSEWQNYGYTF
TRBJ2-7,TRBD2,TRBV7-9,16,few,TGTGCCAGCAGCGTGGAGGAAGGGCGGGAGGTTTCCGAGCAGTACTTC,CASSVEEGREVSEQYF
TRBJ2-3,TRBD2,TRBV4-2,17,few,TGTGCCAGCAGCCAAGAAAGGTCGGCGGGAGTGGGAGATACGCAGTATTTT,CASSQERSAGVGDTQYF
TRBJ2-5,TRBD1,TRBV27,13,.,TGTGCCAGCAGTTTAATCCAGCAGGGGGCCCAGTACTTC,CASSLIQQGAQYF
TRBJ1-5,.,TRBV5-5,12,few,TGTGCCAGCAGCTTGGGAGATCAGCCCCAGCATTTT,CASSLGDQPQHF
TRBJ1-2,.,TRBV2,15,.,TGTGCCAGCAGTGAACCCATCTCTTTAGTTGCCGGCTACACCTTC,CASSEPISLVAGYTF
TRBJ2-7,.,TRBV9,13,.,TGTGCCAGCAGCGCGGGACACCCCTACGAGCAGTACTTC,CASSAGHPYEQYF
TRBJ2-1,.,TRBV7-3,16,.,TGTGCCAGCAGCTTAATCGCGGGGATCCCAAACAATGAGCAGTTCTTC,CASSLIAGIPNNEQFF